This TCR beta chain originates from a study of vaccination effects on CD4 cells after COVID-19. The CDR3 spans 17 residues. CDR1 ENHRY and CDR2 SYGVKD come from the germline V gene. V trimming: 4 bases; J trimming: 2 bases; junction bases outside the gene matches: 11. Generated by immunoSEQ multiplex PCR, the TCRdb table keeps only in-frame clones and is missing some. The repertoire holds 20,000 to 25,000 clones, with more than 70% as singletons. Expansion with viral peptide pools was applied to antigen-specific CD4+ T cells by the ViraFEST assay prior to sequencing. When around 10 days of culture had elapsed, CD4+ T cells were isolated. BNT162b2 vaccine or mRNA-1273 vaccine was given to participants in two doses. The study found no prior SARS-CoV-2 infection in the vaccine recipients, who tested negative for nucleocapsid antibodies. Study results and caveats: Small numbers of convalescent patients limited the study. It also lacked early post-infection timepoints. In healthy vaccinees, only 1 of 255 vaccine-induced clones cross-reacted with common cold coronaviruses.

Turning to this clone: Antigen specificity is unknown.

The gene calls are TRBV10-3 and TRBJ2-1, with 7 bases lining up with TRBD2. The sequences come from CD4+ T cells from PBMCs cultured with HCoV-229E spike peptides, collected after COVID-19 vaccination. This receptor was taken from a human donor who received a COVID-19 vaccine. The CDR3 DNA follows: TGTGCCATCAGTGTTACAGCGGGACTGATAACCTACAATGAGCAGTTCTTC. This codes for CAISVTAGLITYNEQFF.